Shown below are 21 T cell receptor beta chains from a single sample sequenced in a study of T cells in Graves' hyperthyroidism and ophthalmopathy (dated by TCRdb to between 2018 and 2021). The protocol used for the library was multiplex PCR. The instrument was an Illumina HiSeq 2000. The TCR beta CDR3 regions were amplified from the RNA transcripts. The first round of RT-PCR for the TCR CDR3 was performed with the HTBI primer set and the Qiagen OneStep RT-PCR kit. TCRdb took the public reads, trimmed them with fastp at Q25, ran MiXCR for clone calling and kept in-frame beta chains. Each entry merges the rows of one CDR3 protein and shows their most common DNA and genes. This sample holds hundreds of thousands of distinct CDR3 sequences; over 12% were observed only once. The ten largest clones represent less than 15% of the sample. The sample taken for sequencing was blood. The receptors shown here come from a man between 18 and 35 years old with Graves' ophthalmopathy.

The rearrangement links TRBV5-1 to TRBJ1-3; possibly TRBD1 for D (5 bases). This CDR3 contains 15 residues. Germline CDR1 reads SGHRS; CDR2 reads YFSETQ. The V gene lost 0 bases and the J gene lost 4 bases, with 11 bases spanning the gap. The CDR3 sequence: CASSLGGAPGNTIYF. Written as DNA, the CDR3 is TGCGCCAGCAGCTTGGGCGGGGCGCCGGGAAACACCATATATTTT.

This clonotype was seen ten or more times. The chain couples TRBV6-1 to TRBJ2-7; D remains ambiguous. V lost 4 bases and J 2 bases, leaving 12 bases between the germline ends. Germline values: CDR1 MNHNS, CDR2 SASEGT. This CDR3 is 14 amino acids long. The CDR3, as DNA: TGTGCCAGCAGTGCTCCCGGGCTCCCCTACGAGCAGTACTTC. Residues: CASSAPGLPYEQYF.

This clonotype appeared a few times. This chain uses TRBV7-2 with TRBJ2-3; TRBD1 matches at 7 bases. CDR3 length equals 13 residues. The V and J ends lost 7 bases and 4 bases, in that order; junction bases with no gene match: 5. Germline lookup yields CDR1 SGHTA and CDR2 FQGNSA. Written as DNA, the CDR3 is TGTGCCAGCAATAGGGACAGTTCAGATACGCAGTATTTT. Translation gives CASNRDSSDTQYF.

About this clonotype: A read error is possible here, since a much larger clone lies one base away. The chain is built from TRBV30 and TRBJ2-3, with 9 bases that match TRBD2. Germline V lookup: CDR1 GTSNPN, CDR2 SVGIG (reference sequence). This CDR3 contains 17 residues. This chain's CDR3 is CAWSVTRLAGTTDTRYF. The CDR3 coding sequence is TGTGCCTGGAGTGTAACCCGCCTAGCGGGGACCACAGATACGCGGTATTTT. The whole variable domain, remainder taken from reference TRBV30 and TRBJ2-3, is SQTIHQWPATLVQPVGSPLSLECTVEGTSNPNLYWYRQAAGRGLQLLFYSVGIGQISSEVPQNLSASRPQDRQFILSSKKLLLSDSGFYLCAWSVTRLAGTTDTRYFGPGTRLTVL.

The sample holds a few counts of this clonotype. The chain has TRBV6-5 and TRBJ2-5; weak D call: TRBD1 (5 bases). Germline V gene data show CDR1 as MNHEY and CDR2 as SVGAGI. The CDR3 has 15 amino acids. V lost 0 bases, J lost 2 bases, and 10 bases lay in between. The CDR3 DNA reads as TGTGCCAGCAGTTACTCTTGGGGCCGACAAGAGACCCAGTACTTC. Translated: CASSYSWGRQETQYF.

As regards this clonotype: This may stem from a read error, because a much larger clone lies one nucleotide away. The genes are TRBV3-1 and TRBJ2-2; 7 bases fit TRBD2. The CDR3 contains 18 residues. CDR1 is LGHDT and CDR2 is YNNKEL in the germline V gene (reference sequence). V dropped 4 bases and J dropped 4; count of bases not matched to a gene: 15. The DNA for the CDR3 is TGTGCCAGCAGCCGAGAGGAGGTAACGGGACTATTCACCGGGGAGCTGTTTTTT. This translates into CASSREEVTGLFTGELFF.

This clonotype was found many times. V is TRBV2 and J is TRBJ1-1, with no clear D. The CDR3 loop spans 13 amino acids. V dropped 1 base and J dropped 10 bases, with 13 bases sitting between them. Germline V gene data show CDR1 as SNHLY and CDR2 as FYNNEI. CDR3 coding DNA: TGTGCCAGCAGTGAAGGGCTTGAACGGGTAGCTTTCTTT. Translating it yields CASSEGLERVAFF.

V gene TRBV12-3 or TRBV12-4 combines with J gene TRBJ2-3; 15 nucleotides line up with TRBD2. With V trimmed by 6 bases and J by 6 bases, 19 bases remained unmatched. The CDR3 has 20 residues. This chain's CDR3 is CASSQGLGTSGRRKSDTQYF. CDR3 sequence (DNA): TGTGCCAGCAGCCAAGGTTTAGGGACTAGCGGGAGGAGGAAGTCTGATACGCAGTATTTT.

This clonotype occurred many times. The V gene is TRBV4-2, the J gene TRBJ2-3, with 13 bases that match TRBD2. The CDR3 consists of 17 residues. With 4 bases clipped from V and 4 bases from J, the junction kept 8 bases outside the gene matches. Germline assignment: CDR1 LGHNA and CDR2 YNFKEQ. The DNA for the CDR3 is TGTGCCAGCAGCCCAGACTTACTAGCGGGAGGGCCAGATACGCAGTATTTT. Translation gives CASSPDLLAGGPDTQYF.

This clonotype was observed many times. V is TRBV30 and J is TRBJ2-5; D may be TRBD2 (6 bases). Germline V gene lookup returns CDR1 GTSNPN and CDR2 SVGIG (reference sequence). The CDR3 sequence is 13 residues long. V was pared by 7 bases and J by 4 bases, with 16 bases between. The DNA for the CDR3 is TGTGCCTCCCAGAGGGGACTTCGAGAGACCCAGTACTTC. Amino acid sequence: CASQRGLRETQYF.

This clonotype was counted ten times or more. The chain recombines TRBV5-1 with TRBJ1-2; TRBD1 is a possible D gene (6 bases). There are 12 residues in the CDR3. Germline lookup yields CDR1 SGHRS and CDR2 YFSETQ. Trimming pared 3 bases from V and 6 bases from J, leaving 9 bases between. CDR3 residues: CASSWQGNGYTF. The DNA for the CDR3 is TGCGCCAGCAGCTGGCAGGGGAATGGCTACACCTTC.

This clonotype was seen repeatedly, ten times or more. The chain employs TRBV20-1 and TRBJ1-1; maybe TRBD1 (6 bases). Germline V CDR1 and CDR2: DFQATT, SNEGSKA (reference sequence). The CDR3 is 15 amino acids. Trimming stripped 4 bases from V and 3 bases from J, with 18 bases between. This chain's CDR3 is CSATDRGRGDTEAFF. CDR3 DNA sequence: TGCAGTGCTACGGACAGAGGTAGGGGCGACACTGAAGCTTTCTTT.

V usage is TRBV30 and J usage is TRBJ2-7, with a possible D match to TRBD2 (5 bases). Germline lookup yields CDR1 GTSNPN and CDR2 SVGIG (reference sequence). The V gene lost 0 bases and the J gene lost 7 bases, with 13 bases spanning the gap. The CDR3 covers 13 residues. The CDR3 nucleotides are TGTGCCTGGAGTGTAACTAGAACGGGGGAGCAGTACTTC. This gives the protein CAWSVTRTGEQYF. The whole variable domain, remainder taken from reference TRBV30 and TRBJ2-7, is SQTIHQWPATLVQPVGSPLSLECTVEGTSNPNLYWYRQAAGRGLQLLFYSVGIGQISSEVPQNLSASRPQDRQFILSSKKLLLSDSGFYLCAWSVTRTGEQYFGPGTRLTVT.

The sample holds many counts of this clonotype. The chain has TRBV9 and TRBJ2-5; D ambiguous. This CDR3 has 14 residues. The V gene's germline CDR1 is SGDLS and CDR2 YYNGEE. Trimming took 1 base from V and 1 from J, leaving 8 bases between them. CDR3: CASSVSTVQETQYF. In nucleotides, the CDR3 is TGTGCCAGCAGCGTAAGCACAGTCCAAGAGACCCAGTACTTC.

Only a few counts were recorded for this clonotype. The J gene is TRBJ2-7, the V gene TRBV5-6; tentative D call: TRBD2 (7 bases). Germline CDR1 reads SGHDT; CDR2 reads YYEEEE. The CDR3 length is 14 residues. V shed 1 base and J shed 5 bases, with 13 bases lying between them. The CDR3 nucleotides read TGTGCCAGCAGCTTGCTGGGGGGGGCGGACGAGCAGTACTTC. It translates to CASSLLGGADEQYF.

Turning to this clonotype: Possible read error: a much larger clone is one base away. The V and J genes are TRBV7-9 and TRBJ1-2; no clear D. The CDR3 totals 14 residues. Trimming left V 5 bases short and J 4 bases short, with 14 bases between. Germline lookup yields CDR1 SEHNR and CDR2 FQNEAQ (reference sequence). The CDR3 protein is CASSLGSEGYGYTF. The CDR3 coding sequence is TGTGCCAGCAGCCTCGGATCGGAGGGCTATGGCTACACCTTC. Drawing the rest from reference TRBV7-9 and TRBJ1-2, the complete variable domain is DTGVSQNPRHKITKRGQNVTFRCDPISEHNRLYWYRQTLGQGPEFLTYFQNEAQLEKSRLLSDRFSAERPKGSFSTLEIQRTEQGDSAMYLCASSLGSEGYGYTFGSGTRLTVV.

At least ten counts were recorded for this clonotype. This sequence joins TRBV6-6 and TRBJ2-7, with 8 bases aligning to TRBD1. The length of the CDR3 is 16 residues. V was clipped by 0 bases and J by 2 bases; unmatched bases: 6. Looked up from germline, CDR1 is MNHNY and CDR2 is SVGAGI (reference sequence). DNA for the CDR3: TGTGCCAGCAGTTACTCGAGGCAGGGGGCTGCCTACGAGCAGTACTTC. Translating gives CASSYSRQGAAYEQYF.

This clonotype was observed a few times. The chain couples TRBV15 to TRBJ2-2, with D unclear. The germline V gene has CDR1 LNHNV and CDR2 YYDKDF (reference sequence). Trimming took 7 bases from V and 6 from J, leaving 6 bases between them. CDR3 length: 11 amino acids. This CDR3 reads CATMIPGELFF. The CDR3 DNA is TGTGCCACCATGATCCCCGGGGAGCTGTTTTTT.

This clonotype was detected many times. The chain carries TRBV6-2 or TRBV6-3 and TRBJ2-7, with 9 bases lining up with TRBD1. Unmatched junction bases numbered 6, after V lost 4 bases and J lost 5 bases. The CDR3 runs 14 residues. Germline CDR1 and CDR2: MNHEY and SVGEGT. CDR3 DNA: TGTGCCAGCAGTTCCGGGACAGGGCTCCACGAGCAGTACTTC. It encodes CASSSGTGLHEQYF.

This clonotype was found many times. The chain uses TRBV6-5 and TRBJ1-5, with 7 bases lining up with TRBD1. This CDR3 has 16 amino acids. Germline lookup yields CDR1 MNHEY and CDR2 SVGAGI. The J segment lost 0 bases and the V segment lost 1 base, leaving 3 bases of the junction unmatched. The CDR3 here is CASSYLQGYSNQPQHF. For the CDR3, the DNA is TGTGCCAGCAGTTACTTACAGGGGTATAGCAATCAGCCCCAGCATTTT.

This clonotype was counted only a few times. The chain uses TRBV7-8 and TRBJ2-5; D not certain. The V end was cut by 5 bases, the J end by 2 bases, with 12 bases between. The germline gives CDR1 SGHVS, CDR2 FQNEAQ. The CDR3 has 14 residues. The chain's CDR3 is CASSERGSQETQYF. In nucleotides, the CDR3 is TGTGCCAGCAGCGAGCGCGGATCACAAGAGACCCAGTACTTC.